This T cell receptor (beta chain) comes out of a study of radiotherapy plus CTLA-4 blockade in lung cancer. Turning to the study itself: Objective responses were observed in around a sixth of patients, and disease control was achieved by over 30%.

The study, taken as a whole, reports: Alongside interferon-beta, early blood T cell clone dynamics were reportedly the best predictor of response. Radiotherapy with ipilimumab was followed by blood expansion of tumor-derived clones.

The J segment lost 0 bases and the V segment lost 1 base, leaving 4 bases of the junction unmatched. The CDR3 consists of 18 residues. CDR1 is SEHNR and CDR2 is FQNEAQ in the germline V gene (reference sequence). Receiving focal radiation plus CTLA-4 blockade with ipilimumab were patients who had chemo-refractory metastatic non-small-cell lung cancer. Comments on this clone: Antigen unknown.

Method: immunoSEQ multiplex PCR; TCRdb's copy keeps in-frame clones and lacks some. There are roughly 55,000 clones in the sample; approximately 65% occur only once, and roughly 8% lies in the top ten. This chain joins TRBV7-9 and TRBJ2-6, with TRBD2 identical over 9 bases. The receptor's source is a human donor with non-small cell lung cancer whose response to radiotherapy plus ipilimumab could not be evaluated. The sample was peripheral blood, taken from a patient treated with radiotherapy plus ipilimumab. The CDR3 bases are TGTGCCAGCAGCTTAGTAGGTAGCGGGAGCTCTGGGGCCAACGTCCTGACTTTC. This codes for CASSLVGSGSSGANVLTF.